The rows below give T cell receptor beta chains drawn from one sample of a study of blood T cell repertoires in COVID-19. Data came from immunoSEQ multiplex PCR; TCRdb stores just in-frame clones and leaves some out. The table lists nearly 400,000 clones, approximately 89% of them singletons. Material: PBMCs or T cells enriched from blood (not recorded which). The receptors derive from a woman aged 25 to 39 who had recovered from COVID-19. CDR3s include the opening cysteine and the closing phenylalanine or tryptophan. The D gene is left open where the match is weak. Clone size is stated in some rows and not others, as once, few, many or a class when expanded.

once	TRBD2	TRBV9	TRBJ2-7	CASSVGTSGYEQYF	TGTGCCAGCAGCGTAGGGACTAGTGGCTACGAGCAGTACTTC
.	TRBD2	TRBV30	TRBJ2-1	CAWDRFGGRGVMDEQFF	TGTGCCTGGGATCGTTTTGGCGGGAGGGGCGTTATGGATGAGCAGTTCTTC
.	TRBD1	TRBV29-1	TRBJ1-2	CSVEMDRNYGYTF	TGCAGCGTTGAAATGGACAGGAACTATGGCTACACCTTC
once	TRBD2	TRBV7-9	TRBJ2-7	CASSFPRLAGEQYF	TGTGCCAGCAGCTTCCCGAGACTAGCGGGAGAGCAGTACTTC
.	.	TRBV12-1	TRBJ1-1	CASSSPDRALEAFF	TGTGCCAGCAGCTCTCCTGACAGGGCACTGGAAGCTTTCTTT
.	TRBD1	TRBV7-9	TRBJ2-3	CASSLATGGPDTQYF	TGTGCCAGCAGCTTAGCGACAGGGGGCCCAGATACGCAGTATTTT
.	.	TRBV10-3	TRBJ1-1	CAISDTGHTEAFF	TGTGCCATCAGTGATACGGGTCACACTGAAGCTTTCTTT
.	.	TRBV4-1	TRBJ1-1	CASSQVPSAPGTEAFF	TGCGCCAGCAGCCAAGTGCCCTCGGCCCCGGGAACTGAAGCTTTCTTT
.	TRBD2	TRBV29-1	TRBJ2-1	CSAQIAGGPVEQFF	TGCAGCGCCCAGATAGCGGGAGGGCCGGTTGAGCAGTTCTTC
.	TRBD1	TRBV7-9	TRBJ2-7	CASSWTGAYEQYF	TGTGCCAGCAGCTGGACAGGGGCCTACGAGCAGTACTTC
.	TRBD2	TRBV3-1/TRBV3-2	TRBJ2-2	CASSQGLAGGSRELFF	TGTGCCAGCAGCCAAGGCCTAGCGGGGGGATCCAGGGAGCTGTTTTTT
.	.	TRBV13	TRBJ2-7	CASSLGTGVSYEQYF	TGTGCCAGCAGCTTAGGGACAGGTGTCTCCTACGAGCAGTACTTC
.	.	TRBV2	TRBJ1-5	CASNLQGANQPQHF	TGTGCCAGCAACTTACAGGGAGCCAATCAGCCCCAGCATTTT
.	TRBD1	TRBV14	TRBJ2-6	CASSQWTGTGANVLTF	TGTGCCAGCAGCCAATGGACAGGTACCGGGGCCAACGTCCTGACTTTC
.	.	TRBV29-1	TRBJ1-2	CSAGVSNYGYTF	TGCAGCGCAGGGGTTTCTAACTATGGCTACACCTTC
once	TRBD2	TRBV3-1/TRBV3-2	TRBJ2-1	CASSQETGLAAYNEQFF	TGTGCCAGCAGCCAAGAAACGGGACTAGCGGCCTACAATGAGCAGTTCTTC
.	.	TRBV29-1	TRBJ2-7	CSAWRAGPTYEQYF	TGCAGCGCTTGGAGGGCAGGCCCAACCTACGAGCAGTACTTC
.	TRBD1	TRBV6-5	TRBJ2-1	CASSSTPTGMAEQFF	TGTGCCAGCAGTTCCACCCCGACAGGGATGGCTGAGCAGTTCTTC
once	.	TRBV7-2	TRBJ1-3	CASSLRDGNTIYF	TGTGCCAGCAGCTTAAGAGATGGAAACACCATATATTTT
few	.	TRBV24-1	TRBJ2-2	CATSDSRWSTRRTGELFF	TGTGCCACCAGTGATTCACGTTGGTCGACTAGGAGAACCGGGGAGCTGTTTTTT
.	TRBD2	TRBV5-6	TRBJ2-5	CASSSLASGSETQYF	TGTGCCAGCAGCAGTTTGGCTAGCGGGAGTGAGACCCAGTACTTC
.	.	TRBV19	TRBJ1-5	CATQDSRYSNQPQHF	TGTGCCACCCAGGACAGTCGTTATAGCAATCAGCCCCAGCATTTT
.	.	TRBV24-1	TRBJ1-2	CATSDLRLRFYGYTF	TGTGCCACCAGTGATTTGCGATTGAGATTCTATGGCTACACCTTC
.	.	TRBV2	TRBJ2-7	CASRDSYEQYF	TGTGCCAGCAGGGACAGCTACGAGCAGTACTTC
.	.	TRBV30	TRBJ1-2	CAWSGGSYGYTF	TGTGCCTGGAGTGGCGGGTCCTATGGCTACACCTTC
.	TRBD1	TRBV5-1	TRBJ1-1	CASSRTGDTEAFF	TGCGCCAGCAGCCGGACAGGGGACACTGAAGCTTTCTTT
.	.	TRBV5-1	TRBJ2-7	CASRTRTDYEQYF	TGCGCCAGCAGAACCCGGACAGACTACGAGCAGTACTTC
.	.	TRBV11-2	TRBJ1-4	CASQGPNEKLFF	TGTGCCAGCCAGGGTCCCAATGAAAAACTGTTTTTT
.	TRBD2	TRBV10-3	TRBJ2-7	CAISPPAGIEQYF	TGTGCCATCAGCCCCCCAGCGGGAATCGAGCAGTACTTC
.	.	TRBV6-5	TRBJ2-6	CASSPTNAGANVLTF	TGTGCCAGCAGCCCCACTAATGCTGGGGCCAACGTCCTGACTTTC
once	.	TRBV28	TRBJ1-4	CASRDGEPTNEKLFF	TGTGCCAGCAGGGATGGGGAGCCAACTAATGAAAAACTGTTTTTT
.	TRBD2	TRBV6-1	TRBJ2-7	CASSVLASGPTYEQYF	TGTGCCAGCAGTGTCCTTGCTAGCGGACCTACCTACGAGCAGTACTTC
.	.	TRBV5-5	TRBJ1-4	CASGLYYNTPTNEKLFF	TGTGCCAGCGGCCTTTACTACAACACCCCAACTAATGAAAAACTGTTTTTT
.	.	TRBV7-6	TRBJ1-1	CASSLALQGATEAFF	TGTGCCAGCAGCTTAGCTCTCCAGGGCGCGACTGAAGCTTTCTTT
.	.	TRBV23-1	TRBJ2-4	CASSHYSRVSAKNIQYF	TGCGCCAGCAGTCATTATTCACGGGTATCGGCCAAAAACATTCAGTACTTC
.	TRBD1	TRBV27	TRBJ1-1	CASSRTGAITEAFF	TGTGCCAGCTCCCGCACAGGGGCCATCACTGAAGCTTTCTTT
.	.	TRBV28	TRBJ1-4	CASSLRRTTMARELFF	TGTGCCAGCAGTTTACGCCGAACGACGATGGCCAGGGAACTGTTTTTT
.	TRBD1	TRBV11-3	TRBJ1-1	CASSSSGTANTEAFF	TGTGCCAGCAGCTCATCCGGGACAGCGAACACTGAAGCTTTCTTT
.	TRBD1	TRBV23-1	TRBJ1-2	CASSHYGQGAFNYGYTF	TGCGCCAGCAGTCACTACGGACAGGGGGCCTTTAACTATGGCTACACCTTC
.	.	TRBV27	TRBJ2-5	CASSLALQETQYF	TGTGCCAGCAGTTTAGCACTCCAAGAGACCCAGTACTTC
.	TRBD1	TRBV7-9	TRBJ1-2	CASSPTGTYGYTF	TGTGCCAGCAGCCCGACAGGGACCTATGGCTACACCTTC
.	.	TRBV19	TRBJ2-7	CASSPRGAGDFYEQYF	TGTGCCAGTAGTCCCCGGGGGGCGGGGGATTTTTACGAGCAGTACTTC
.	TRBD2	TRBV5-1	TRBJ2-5	CASSPRRAGGLIETQYF	TGCGCCAGCAGTCCCCGGCGAGCGGGAGGCCTCATAGAGACCCAGTACTTC
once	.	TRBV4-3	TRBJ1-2	CASSQEPVLNYGYTF	TGCGCCAGCAGCCAAGAACCAGTCCTTAACTATGGCTACACCTTC
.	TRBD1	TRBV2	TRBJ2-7	CASSEAGTGRVWQYF	TGTGCCAGCAGTGAAGCGGGGACAGGGCGGGTGTGGCAGTACTTC
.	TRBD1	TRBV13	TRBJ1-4	CASSQDRAINEKLFF	TGTGCCAGCAGCCAGGACAGGGCAATTAATGAAAAACTGTTTTTT
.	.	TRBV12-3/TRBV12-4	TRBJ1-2	CASSRYNYGYTF	TGTGCCAGCAGCCGTTATAACTATGGCTACACCTTC
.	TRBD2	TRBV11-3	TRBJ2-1	CASSSRSSGGGNNEQFF	TGTGCCAGCAGCTCCCGCTCCAGCGGGGGGGGCAACAATGAGCAGTTCTTC
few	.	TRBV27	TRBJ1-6	CASSFQGGSPLHF	TGTGCCAGCAGTTTCCAGGGTGGATCACCCCTCCACTTT
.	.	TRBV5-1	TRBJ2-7	CASSLLADTYEQYF	TGCGCCAGCAGCTTGTTGGCGGATACCTACGAGCAGTACTTC
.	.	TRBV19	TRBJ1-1	CASSIFLDSYTEAFF	TGTGCCAGTAGTATCTTCCTGGACAGTTACACTGAAGCTTTCTTT
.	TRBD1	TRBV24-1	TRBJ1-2	CATRMTGEGGYTF	TGTGCCACCAGGATGACAGGGGAAGGTGGCTACACCTTC
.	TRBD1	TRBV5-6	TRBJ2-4	CASSQGVGNIQYF	TGTGCCAGCAGCCAGGGGGTGGGGAACATTCAGTACTTC
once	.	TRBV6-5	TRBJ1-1	CASSYSSRGMNTEAFF	TGTGCCAGCAGTTACTCGAGTCGGGGAATGAACACTGAAGCTTTCTTT
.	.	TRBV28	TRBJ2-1	CASFSTLTNEQFF	TGTGCCAGCTTTAGTACCCTCACCAATGAGCAGTTCTTC
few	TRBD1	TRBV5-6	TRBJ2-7	CASSLLGQGVYEQYF	TGTGCCAGCAGCTTGTTAGGACAGGGAGTTTACGAGCAGTACTTC
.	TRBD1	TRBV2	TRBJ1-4	CASSTGARDEKLFF	TGTGCCAGCAGCACAGGGGCGCGGGATGAAAAACTGTTTTTT
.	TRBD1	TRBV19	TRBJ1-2	CASSPLAQGAVLYGYTF	TGTGCCAGTAGTCCCTTAGCGCAGGGGGCCGTACTCTATGGCTACACCTTC
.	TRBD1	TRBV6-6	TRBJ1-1	CASSYPTGVGNTEAFF	TGTGCCAGCAGTTACCCGACAGGGGTCGGGAACACTGAAGCTTTCTTT
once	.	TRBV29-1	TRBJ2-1	CSVDGRHSNEQFF	TGCAGCGTTGACGGGAGACATAGCAATGAGCAGTTCTTC